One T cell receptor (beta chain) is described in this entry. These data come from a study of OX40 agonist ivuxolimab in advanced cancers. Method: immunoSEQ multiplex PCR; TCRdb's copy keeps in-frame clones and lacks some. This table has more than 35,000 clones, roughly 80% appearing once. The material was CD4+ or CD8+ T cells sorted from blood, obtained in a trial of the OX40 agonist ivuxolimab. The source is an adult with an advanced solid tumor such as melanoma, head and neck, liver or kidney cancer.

The CDR3 loop reads CASSLPRQGREAFF. The CDR3 bases are TGTGCCAGCAGCCTTCCTAGACAGGGCCGTGAAGCTTTCTTT. The chain uses TRBV28 and TRBJ1-1; 7 bases fit TRBD1. V lost 6 bases, J lost 7 bases, and 11 bases stayed unmatched. Germline CDR1 and CDR2: MDHEN and SYDVKM. The CDR3 has 14 amino acids. The full variable domain, in which reference TRBV28 and TRBJ1-1 provide the parts outside the CDR3, is DVKVTQSSRYLVKRTGEKVFLECVQDMDHENMFWYRQDPGLGLRLIYFSYDVKMKEKGDIPEGYSVSREKKERFSLILESASTNQTSMYLCASSLPRQGREAFFGQGTRLTVV.